These 3 T cell receptor beta chains share one sample of origin, sequenced in a study of PD-1 blockade in mismatch repair-deficient tumors. Sequenced by immunoSEQ multiplex PCR; TCRdb stores in-frame clones only, minus some. The repertoire consists of approximately 110,000 clones, with 70% to 80% occurring once and the leading ten covering roughly 4.5%. The sample here was peripheral blood, taken about 60 weeks after starting pembrolizumab. The receptors were sampled from an adult with mismatch repair-deficient cancer.

The rearrangement joins TRBV11-2 to TRBJ2-6; 11 bases are shared with TRBD2. V shed 4 bases, J shed 0 bases, and the junction held 2 bases outside the gene matches. Germline V lookup: CDR1 SGHAT, CDR2 FQNNGV. CDR3 length equals 17 residues. In nucleotides, the CDR3 is TGTGCCAGCAGCTCGGGACTAGCGGCCTCTGGGGCCAACGTCCTGACTTTC. This gives the protein CASSSGLAASGANVLTF.

The chain has TRBV27 and TRBJ1-2, with D possibly matching TRBD1 (5 bases). The germline gives CDR1 MNHEY, CDR2 SMNVEV (reference sequence). The CDR3 is 14 residues long. V lost 4 bases and J 8 bases, leaving 17 bases between the germline ends. CDR3 region: CASSSSQGSRGYTF. DNA of the CDR3: TGTGCCAGCAGTTCCAGCCAGGGATCGAGGGGCTACACCTTC.

The genes are TRBV9 and TRBJ1-1; D ambiguous. V was pared by 8 bases and J by 0 bases, with 11 bases between. Germline V CDR1 and CDR2: SGDLS, YYNGEE. This CDR3 is built from 13 residues. The CDR3: CASTEGMNTEAFF. The CDR3 DNA follows: TGTGCCAGTACGGAAGGGATGAACACTGAAGCTTTCTTT.